This entry describes one T cell receptor beta chain. These data originate in a study of long-term antiretroviral therapy in people with HIV. Trimming shortened V by 5 bases and J by 6 bases, and 14 bases separated the two germline ends. Germline lookup yields CDR1 LNHDA and CDR2 SQIVND (reference sequence). The CDR3 covers 14 residues. The assay used was immunoSEQ (version v3.0), run at survey level. Measured with immunoSEQ multiplex PCR; TCRdb has only the in-frame clones, and not every one. The sample yields fewer than 6,500 clones, more than 70% seen once. Sample: unsorted PBMCs, taken 1.8 years before starting antiretroviral therapy. The rearrangement uses TRBV19 and TRBJ2-1; D is possibly TRBD1 or TRBD2 (5 bases each). The TCR sequence derives from a man between 35 and 55 years old with HIV. Here the CDR3 reads CASSPGLTGNEQFF. The CDR3 DNA reads TGTGCCAGTAGTCCGGGGCTTACAGGCAATGAGCAGTTCTTC.